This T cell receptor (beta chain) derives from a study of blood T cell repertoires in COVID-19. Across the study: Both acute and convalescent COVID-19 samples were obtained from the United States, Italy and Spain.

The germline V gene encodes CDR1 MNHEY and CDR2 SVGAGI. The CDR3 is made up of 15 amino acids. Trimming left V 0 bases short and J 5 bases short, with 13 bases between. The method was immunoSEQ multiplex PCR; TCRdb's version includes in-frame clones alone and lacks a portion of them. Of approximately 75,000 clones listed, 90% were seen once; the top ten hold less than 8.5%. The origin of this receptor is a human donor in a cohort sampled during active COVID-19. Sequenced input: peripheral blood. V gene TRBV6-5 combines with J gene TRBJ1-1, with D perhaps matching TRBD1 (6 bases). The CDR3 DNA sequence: TGTGCCAGCAGTTACTCGAAAAGGGGGTGGACTGAAGCTTTCTTT. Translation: CASSYSKRGWTEAFF.